The present entry profiles one T cell receptor (beta chain) with its context. The entry originates in a study of blood T cell repertoires in COVID-19. Authors' analysis steps: Estimation of nucleated cell counts relied on the amplification of reference gene primers. Clones were read by immunoSEQ multiplex PCR, and TCRdb kept only the in-frame ones, dropping some. V, J and clone size are taken as reported in that table, and D and trimming were inferred from the DNA itself. The sample carries roughly 250,000 clones, roughly 80% recorded once. The germline V and J ends were trimmed by 0 bases and 1 base, with 13 bases remaining between them. Germline-derived CDR1 and CDR2 are ENHRY and SYGVKD. CDR3 length: 16 residues.

The specimen was peripheral blood. The source is a woman aged 80 or older with active or convalescent COVID-19. The chain has TRBV10-3 and TRBJ2-7; no clear D gene. The CDR3 DNA reads TGTGCCATCAGTGAGTCGATGGCGAGCGTTTCCTACGAGCAGTACTTC. It specifies CAISESMASVSYEQYF.